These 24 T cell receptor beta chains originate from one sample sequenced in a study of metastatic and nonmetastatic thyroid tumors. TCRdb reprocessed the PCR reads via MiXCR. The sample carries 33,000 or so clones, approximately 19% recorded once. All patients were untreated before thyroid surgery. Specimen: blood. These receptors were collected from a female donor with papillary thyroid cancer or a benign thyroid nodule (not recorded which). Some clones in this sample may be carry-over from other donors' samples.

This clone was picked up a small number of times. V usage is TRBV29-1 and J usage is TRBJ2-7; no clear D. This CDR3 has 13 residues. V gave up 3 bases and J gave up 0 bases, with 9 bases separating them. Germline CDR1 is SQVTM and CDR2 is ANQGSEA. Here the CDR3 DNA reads TGCAGCGTTGATTCGCCGAGCTCCTACGAGCAGTACTTC. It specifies CSVDSPSSYEQYF.

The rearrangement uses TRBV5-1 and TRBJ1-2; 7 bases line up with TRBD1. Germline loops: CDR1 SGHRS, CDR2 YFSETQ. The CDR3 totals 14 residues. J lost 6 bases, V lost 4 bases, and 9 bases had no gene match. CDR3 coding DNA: TGCGCCAGCAGCAAGGGACAGCCCTCCGATGGCTACACCTTC. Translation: CASSKGQPSDGYTF.

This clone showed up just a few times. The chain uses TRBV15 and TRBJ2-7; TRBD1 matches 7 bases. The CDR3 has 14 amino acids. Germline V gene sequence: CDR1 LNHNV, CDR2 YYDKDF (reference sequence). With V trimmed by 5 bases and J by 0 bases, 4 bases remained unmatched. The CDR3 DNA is TGTGCCACCAGCCAACGGGACAGCTCCTACGAGCAGTACTTC. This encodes CATSQRDSSYEQYF.

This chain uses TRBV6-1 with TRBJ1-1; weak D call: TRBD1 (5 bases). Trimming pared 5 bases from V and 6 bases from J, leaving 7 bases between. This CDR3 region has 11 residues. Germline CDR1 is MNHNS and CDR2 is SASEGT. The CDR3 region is CASSKGAEAFF. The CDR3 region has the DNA TGTGCCAGCAGTAAAGGGGCTGAAGCTTTCTTT.

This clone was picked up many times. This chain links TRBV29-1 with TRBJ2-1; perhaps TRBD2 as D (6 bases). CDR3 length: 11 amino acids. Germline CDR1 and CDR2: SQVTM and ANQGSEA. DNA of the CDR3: TGCTGGGTAACGGAGGGGTATGAGCAGTTCTTC. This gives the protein CWVTEGYEQFF.

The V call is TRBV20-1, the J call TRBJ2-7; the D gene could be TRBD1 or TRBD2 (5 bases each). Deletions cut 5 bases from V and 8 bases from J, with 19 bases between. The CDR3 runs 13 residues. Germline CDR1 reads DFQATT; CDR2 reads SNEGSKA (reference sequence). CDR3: CSALSGTPAKQYF. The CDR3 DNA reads TGCAGTGCTTTATCCGGGACGCCGGCCAAGCAGTACTTC.

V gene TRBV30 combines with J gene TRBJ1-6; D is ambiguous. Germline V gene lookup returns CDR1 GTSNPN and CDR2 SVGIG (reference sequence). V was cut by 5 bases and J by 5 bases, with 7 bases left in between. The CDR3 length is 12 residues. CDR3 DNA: TGTGCCTGGGGACGGAATAATTCACCCCTCCACTTT. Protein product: CAWGRNNSPLHF.

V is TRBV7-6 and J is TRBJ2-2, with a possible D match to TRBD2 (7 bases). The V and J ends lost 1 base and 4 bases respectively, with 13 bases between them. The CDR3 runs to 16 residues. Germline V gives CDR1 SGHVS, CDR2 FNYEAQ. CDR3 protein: CASSLDGGGLTGELFF. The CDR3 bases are TGTGCCAGCAGCTTAGACGGCGGGGGCCTCACCGGGGAGCTGTTTTTT.

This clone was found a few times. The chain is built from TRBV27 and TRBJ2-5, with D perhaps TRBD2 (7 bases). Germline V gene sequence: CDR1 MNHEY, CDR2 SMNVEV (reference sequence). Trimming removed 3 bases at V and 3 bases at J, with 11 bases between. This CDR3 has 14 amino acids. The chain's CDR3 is CASSFTGREETQYF. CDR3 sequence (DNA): TGTGCCAGCAGTTTTACAGGGAGGGAAGAGACCCAGTACTTC.

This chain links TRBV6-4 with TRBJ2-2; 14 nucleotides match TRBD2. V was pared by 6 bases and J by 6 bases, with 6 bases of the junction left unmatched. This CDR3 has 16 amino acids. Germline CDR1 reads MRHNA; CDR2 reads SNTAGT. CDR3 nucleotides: TGTGCCAGCAGGACTAGCGGGGGGGCCGGGGCCGGGGAGCTGTTTTTT. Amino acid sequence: CASRTSGGAGAGELFF.

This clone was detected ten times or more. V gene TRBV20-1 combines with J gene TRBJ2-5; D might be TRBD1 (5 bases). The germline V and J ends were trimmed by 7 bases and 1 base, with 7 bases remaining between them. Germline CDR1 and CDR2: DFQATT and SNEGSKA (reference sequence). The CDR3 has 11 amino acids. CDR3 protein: CSVDTQETQYF. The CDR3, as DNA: TGCAGTGTGGACACCCAAGAGACCCAGTACTTC.

CDR3 DNA: TGTGCCATTCGGACGGCCACAAACACTGAAGCTTTCTTT. It codes for CAIRTATNTEAFF. This chain joins TRBV6-1 and TRBJ1-1; D not resolved. The CDR3 sequence is 13 residues long. Germline CDR1 and CDR2: MNHNS and SASEGT. The V gene lost 10 bases and the J gene lost 2 bases, with 14 bases spanning the gap.

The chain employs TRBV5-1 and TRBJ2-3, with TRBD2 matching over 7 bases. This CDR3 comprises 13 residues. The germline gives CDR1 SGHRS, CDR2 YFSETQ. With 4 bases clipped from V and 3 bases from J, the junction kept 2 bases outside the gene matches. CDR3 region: CASSGGGTDTQYF. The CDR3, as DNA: TGCGCCAGCAGCGGGGGAGGGACAGATACGCAGTATTTT.

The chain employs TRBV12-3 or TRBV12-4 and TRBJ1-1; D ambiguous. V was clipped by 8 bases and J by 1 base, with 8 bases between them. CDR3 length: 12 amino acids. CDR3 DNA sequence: TGTGCCAGCCGCCCAGGGAACACTGAAGCTTTCTTT. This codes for CASRPGNTEAFF.

CDR3 in amino acids: CASSQDWEQEINYGYTF. DNA for the CDR3: TGTGCCAGCAGCCAAGACTGGGAGCAGGAGATTAACTATGGCTACACCTTC. The chain carries TRBV4-2 and TRBJ1-2; D remains unclear. The CDR3 is 17 amino acids. The V gene's germline CDR1 is LGHNA and CDR2 YNFKEQ. V dropped 0 bases and J dropped 1 base, with 15 bases sitting between them.

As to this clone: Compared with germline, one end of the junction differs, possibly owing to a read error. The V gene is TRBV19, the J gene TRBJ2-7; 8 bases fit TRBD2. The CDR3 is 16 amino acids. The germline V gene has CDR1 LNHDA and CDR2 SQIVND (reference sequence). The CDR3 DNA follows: TGTGCCAGTAGTATTATTGGCGGGGGGCCCCCCTACGAGGAGTACTTC. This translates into CASSIIGGGPPYEEYF.

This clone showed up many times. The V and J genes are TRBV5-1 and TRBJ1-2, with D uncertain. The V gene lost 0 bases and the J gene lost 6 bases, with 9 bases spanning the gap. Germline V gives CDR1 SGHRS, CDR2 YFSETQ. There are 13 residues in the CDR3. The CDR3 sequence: CASSLEQEHGYTF. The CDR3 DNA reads TGCGCCAGCAGCTTGGAGCAGGAGCATGGCTACACCTTC.

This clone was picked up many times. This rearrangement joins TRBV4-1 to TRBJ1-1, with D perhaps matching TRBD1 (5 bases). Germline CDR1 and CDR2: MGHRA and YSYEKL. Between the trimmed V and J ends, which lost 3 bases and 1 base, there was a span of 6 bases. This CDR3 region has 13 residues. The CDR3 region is CASSQGGNTEAFF. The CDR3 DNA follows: TGCGCCAGCAGCCAGGGGGGGAACACTGAAGCTTTCTTT.

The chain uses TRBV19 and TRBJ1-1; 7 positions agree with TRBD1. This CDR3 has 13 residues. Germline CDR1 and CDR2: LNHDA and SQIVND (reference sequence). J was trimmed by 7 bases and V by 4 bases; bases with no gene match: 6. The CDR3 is CASSRTGAHEAFF. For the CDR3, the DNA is TGTGCCAGTAGTAGAACAGGGGCGCATGAAGCTTTCTTT.

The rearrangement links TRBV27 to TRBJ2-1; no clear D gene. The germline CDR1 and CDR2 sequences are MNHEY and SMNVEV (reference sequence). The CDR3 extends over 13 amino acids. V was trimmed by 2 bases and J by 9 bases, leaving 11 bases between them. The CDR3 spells CASSLSRGSEQFF. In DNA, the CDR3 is TGTGCCAGCAGTTTAAGTAGAGGTAGTGAGCAGTTCTTC.

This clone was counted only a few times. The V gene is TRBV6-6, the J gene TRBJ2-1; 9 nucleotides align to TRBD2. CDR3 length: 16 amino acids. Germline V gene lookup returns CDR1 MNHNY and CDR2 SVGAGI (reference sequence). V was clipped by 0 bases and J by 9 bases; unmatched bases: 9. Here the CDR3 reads CASSYSRTSERSEQFF. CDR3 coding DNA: TGTGCCAGCAGTTACTCACGGACTAGCGAAAGGAGTGAGCAGTTCTTC.

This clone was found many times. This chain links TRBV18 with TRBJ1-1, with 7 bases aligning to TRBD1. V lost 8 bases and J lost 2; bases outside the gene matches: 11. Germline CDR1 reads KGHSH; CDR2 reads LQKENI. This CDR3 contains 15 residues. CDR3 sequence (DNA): TGTGCCAGCACGGGCCCGGGACAGCGTAACACTGAAGCTTTCTTT. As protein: CASTGPGQRNTEAFF. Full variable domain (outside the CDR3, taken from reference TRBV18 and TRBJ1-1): NAGVMQNPRHLVRRRGQEARLRCSPMKGHSHVYWYRQLPEEGLKFMVYLQKENIIDESGMPKERFSAEFPKEGPSILRIQQVVRGDSAAYFCASTGPGQRNTEAFFGQGTRLTVV.

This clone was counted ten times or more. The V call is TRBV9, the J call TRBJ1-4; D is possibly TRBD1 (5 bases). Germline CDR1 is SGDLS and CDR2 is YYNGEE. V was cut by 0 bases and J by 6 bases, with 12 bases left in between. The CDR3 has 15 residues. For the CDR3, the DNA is TGTGCCAGCAGCGTAGGGCAGGGTATATATGAAAAACTGTTTTTT. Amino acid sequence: CASSVGQGIYEKLFF.

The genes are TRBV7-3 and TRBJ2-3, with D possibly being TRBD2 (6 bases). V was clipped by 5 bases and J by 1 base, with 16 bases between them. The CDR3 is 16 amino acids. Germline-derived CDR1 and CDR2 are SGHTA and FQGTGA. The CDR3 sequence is CASSPGRPVGTDTQYF. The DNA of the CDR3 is TGTGCCAGCAGCCCCGGGAGACCTGTTGGCACAGATACGCAGTATTTT.